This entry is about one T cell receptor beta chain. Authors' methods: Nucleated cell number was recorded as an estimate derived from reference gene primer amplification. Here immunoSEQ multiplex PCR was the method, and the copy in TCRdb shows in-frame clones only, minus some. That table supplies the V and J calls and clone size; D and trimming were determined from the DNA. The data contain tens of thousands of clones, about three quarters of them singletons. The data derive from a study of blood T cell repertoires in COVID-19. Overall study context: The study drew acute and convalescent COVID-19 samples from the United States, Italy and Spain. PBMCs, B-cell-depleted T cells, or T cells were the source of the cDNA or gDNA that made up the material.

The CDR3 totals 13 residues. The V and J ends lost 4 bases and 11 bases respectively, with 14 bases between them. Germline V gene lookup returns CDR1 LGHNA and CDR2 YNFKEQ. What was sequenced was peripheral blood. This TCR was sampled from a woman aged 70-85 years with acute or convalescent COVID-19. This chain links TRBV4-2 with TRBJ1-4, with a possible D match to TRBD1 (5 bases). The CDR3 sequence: CASSPGRGRKLFF. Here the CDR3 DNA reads TGTGCCAGCAGCCCGGGGCGGGGTCGCAAACTGTTTTTT.